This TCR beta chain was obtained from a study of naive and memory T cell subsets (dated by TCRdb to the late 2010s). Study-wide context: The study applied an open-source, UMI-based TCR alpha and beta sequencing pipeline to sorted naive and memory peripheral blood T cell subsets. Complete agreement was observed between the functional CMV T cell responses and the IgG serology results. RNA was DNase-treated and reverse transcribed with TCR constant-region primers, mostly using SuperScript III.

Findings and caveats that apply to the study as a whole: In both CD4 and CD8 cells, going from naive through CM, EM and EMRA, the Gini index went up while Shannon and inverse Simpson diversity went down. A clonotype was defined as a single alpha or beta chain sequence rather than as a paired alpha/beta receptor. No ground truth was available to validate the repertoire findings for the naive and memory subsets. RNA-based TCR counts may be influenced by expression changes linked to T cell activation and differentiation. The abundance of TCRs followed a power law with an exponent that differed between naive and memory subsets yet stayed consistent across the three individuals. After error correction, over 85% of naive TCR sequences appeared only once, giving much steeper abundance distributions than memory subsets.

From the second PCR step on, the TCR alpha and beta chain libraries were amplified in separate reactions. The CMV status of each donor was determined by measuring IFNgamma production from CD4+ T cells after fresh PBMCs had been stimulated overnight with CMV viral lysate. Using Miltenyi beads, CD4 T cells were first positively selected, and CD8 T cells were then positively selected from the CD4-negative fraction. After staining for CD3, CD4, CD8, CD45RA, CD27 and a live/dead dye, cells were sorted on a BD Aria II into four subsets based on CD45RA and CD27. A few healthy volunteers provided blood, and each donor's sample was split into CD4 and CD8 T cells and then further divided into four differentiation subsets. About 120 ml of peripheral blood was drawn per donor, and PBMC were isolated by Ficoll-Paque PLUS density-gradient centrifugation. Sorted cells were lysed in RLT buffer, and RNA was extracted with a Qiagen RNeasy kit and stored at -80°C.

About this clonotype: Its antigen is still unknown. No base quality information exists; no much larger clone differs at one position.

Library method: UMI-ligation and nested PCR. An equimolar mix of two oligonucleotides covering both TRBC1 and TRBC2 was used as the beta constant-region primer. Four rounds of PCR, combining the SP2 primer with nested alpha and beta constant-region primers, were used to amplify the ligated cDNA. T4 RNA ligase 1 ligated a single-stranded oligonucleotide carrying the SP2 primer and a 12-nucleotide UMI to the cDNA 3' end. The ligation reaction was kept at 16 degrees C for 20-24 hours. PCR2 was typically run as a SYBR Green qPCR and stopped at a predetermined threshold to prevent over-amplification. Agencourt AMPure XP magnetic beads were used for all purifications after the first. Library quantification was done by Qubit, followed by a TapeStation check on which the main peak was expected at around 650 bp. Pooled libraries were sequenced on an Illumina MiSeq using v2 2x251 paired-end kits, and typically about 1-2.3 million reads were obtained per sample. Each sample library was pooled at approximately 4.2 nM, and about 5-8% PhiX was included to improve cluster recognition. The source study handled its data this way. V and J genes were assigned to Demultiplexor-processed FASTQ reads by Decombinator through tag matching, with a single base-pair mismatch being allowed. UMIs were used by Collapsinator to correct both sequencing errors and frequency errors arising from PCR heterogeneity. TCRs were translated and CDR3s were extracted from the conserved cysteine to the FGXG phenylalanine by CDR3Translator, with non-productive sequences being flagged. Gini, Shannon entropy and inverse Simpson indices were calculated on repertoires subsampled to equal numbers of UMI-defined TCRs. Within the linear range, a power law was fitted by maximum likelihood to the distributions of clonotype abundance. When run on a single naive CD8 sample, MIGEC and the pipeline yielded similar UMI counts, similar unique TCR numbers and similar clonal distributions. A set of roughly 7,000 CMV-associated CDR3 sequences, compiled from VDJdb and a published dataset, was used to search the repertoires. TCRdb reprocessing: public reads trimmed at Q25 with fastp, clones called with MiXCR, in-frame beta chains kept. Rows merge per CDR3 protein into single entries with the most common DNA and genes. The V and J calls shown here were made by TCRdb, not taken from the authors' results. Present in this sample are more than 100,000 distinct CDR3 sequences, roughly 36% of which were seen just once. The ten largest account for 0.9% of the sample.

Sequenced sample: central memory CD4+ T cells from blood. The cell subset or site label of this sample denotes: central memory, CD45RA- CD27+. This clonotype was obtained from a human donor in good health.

The CDR3: CASSATGQNQPQHF. The base sequence is TGTGCCAGCAGCGCGACAGGGCAGAATCAGCCCCAGCATTTT. The chain is made from TRBV9 and TRBJ1-5, with 7 central nucleotides matching TRBD1. From a lookup of the germline V gene, CDR1 and CDR2 are SGDLS and YYNGEE. Taken from cysteine to phenylalanine, the CDR3 has 14 residues. The only DNA kept is the CDR3, 42 bases in frame from the first base. V and J are trimmed by 3 bases and 4 bases, and the gene matches miss 4 bases of the junction.